These 10 T cell receptor beta chains were sequenced from one sample in a study of T-cell reconstitution after alpha-beta-depleted transplantation in children. Unique molecular identifiers tagged the TCRbeta library. MiXCR, run by TCRdb on the PCR reads, gives a single entry per CDR3 protein. The sample holds a few hundred thousand distinct CDR3 sequences, roughly 25% seen once. The input for sequencing was PBMCs, taken before TCRalphabeta/CD19-depleted stem cell transplant. The receptors shown here come from a girl aged 2-10 years with Fanconi anemia, due to receive a stem cell transplant.

This clonotype was counted ten times or more. This sequence joins TRBV25-1 and TRBJ2-7; tentative D call: TRBD1 (6 bases). With 5 bases removed from V and 3 bases from J, the gap between germline ends came to 17 bases. The CDR3 covers 15 residues. Germline V gives CDR1 MGHDK, CDR2 SYGVNS. CDR3 sequence reads: CASSTPGQGVYEQYF. In DNA, the CDR3 is TGTGCCAGCAGTACACCGGGACAAGGAGTCTACGAGCAGTACTTC.

J is TRBJ2-5 and V is TRBV6-2 or TRBV6-3, with 11 bases lining up with TRBD1. The CDR3 covers 16 residues. The junction had 6 bases not matched to a gene; V was cut back by 0 bases and J by 6 bases. CDR1 is MNHEY, CDR2 SVGEGT, per germline. Here the CDR3 DNA reads TGTGCCAGCAGTTACTCGTGGACAGGGGGCAGGCAGACCCAGTACTTC. Translating it yields CASSYSWTGGRQTQYF.

This rearrangement joins TRBV3-1 to TRBJ2-7; a possible D gene is TRBD1 (6 bases). CDR1 and CDR2 (germline): LGHDT, YNNKEL (reference sequence). Trimming cost V 0 bases and J 4 bases, with 13 bases left between them. The CDR3 is 15 amino acids. DNA for the CDR3: TGTGCCAGCAGCCAAGAGGTGACAGGAGGATACGAGCAGTACTTC. Protein: CASSQEVTGGYEQYF.

This clonotype has at least ten counts. This rearrangement joins TRBV4-2 to TRBJ2-5, with D uncertain. The V and J ends lost 1 base and 1 base respectively, with 7 bases between them. The V gene's germline CDR1 is LGHNA and CDR2 YNFKEQ. The CDR3 length is 14 residues. DNA for the CDR3: TGTGCCAGCAGCCAAGCCCCAGGCCAAGAGACCCAGTACTTC. Protein product: CASSQAPGQETQYF.

This clonotype occurred many times. The rearrangement joins TRBV7-2 to TRBJ2-3; 15 bases fit TRBD2. The germline V gene encodes CDR1 SGHTA and CDR2 FQGNSA. The J segment lost 11 bases and the V segment lost 3 bases, leaving 9 bases of the junction unmatched. This CDR3 has 16 amino acids. The CDR3 protein is CASSFGLAGGQTRQYF. For the CDR3, the DNA is TGTGCCAGCAGCTTTGGACTAGCGGGAGGGCAGACGAGGCAGTATTTT.

The chain joins TRBV20-1 to TRBJ2-5; no clear D. The CDR3 length is 14 residues. Trimming stripped 0 bases from V and 5 bases from J, with 13 bases between. Germline V gene data show CDR1 as DFQATT and CDR2 as SNEGSKA (reference sequence). CDR3 coding DNA: TGCAGTGCTAGAGATCGTTCAATTTCTGAGACCCAGTACTTC. It yields the protein CSARDRSISETQYF.

This clonotype was counted ten times or more. J is TRBJ2-5 and V is TRBV5-1, with D possibly being TRBD2 (5 bases). Germline loops: CDR1 SGHRS, CDR2 YFSETQ. V was trimmed by 1 base and J by 5 bases, leaving 12 bases between them. The CDR3 is made up of 14 amino acids. The CDR3: CASSLRGGQETQYF. DNA of the CDR3: TGCGCCAGCAGCTTGAGAGGCGGGCAGGAGACCCAGTACTTC.

This clonotype has a count of ten or more. The J gene is TRBJ2-1, the V gene TRBV6-5; TRBD2 matches 10 bases. The CDR3 totals 16 residues. From germline, CDR1 is MNHEY and CDR2 SVGAGI. The V and J ends lost 2 bases and 3 bases, in that order; junction bases with no gene match: 4. CDR3 sequence: CASSYGASGGYNEQFF. CDR3 DNA: TGTGCCAGCAGTTACGGGGCTAGCGGGGGCTACAATGAGCAGTTCTTC.

The chain uses TRBV7-9 and TRBJ2-3, with D perhaps TRBD2 (6 bases). The germline V gene has CDR1 SEHNR and CDR2 FQNEAQ (reference sequence). V lost 8 bases and J 8 bases, leaving 14 bases between the germline ends. The length of the CDR3 is 12 residues. For the CDR3, the DNA is TGTGCCAGCCTACCGCCGGAGGGTACGCAGTATTTT. Its translation: CASLPPEGTQYF.

This clonotype was counted many times. The chain links TRBV15 to TRBJ2-1; 11 bases line up with TRBD2. The CDR3 contains 15 residues. V lost 7 bases and J lost 2; bases outside the gene matches: 4. Germline CDR1 is LNHNV and CDR2 is YYDKDF (reference sequence). CDR3 DNA: TGTGCCACCACCCCACTAGCGGGGGCCTACAATGAGCAGTTCTTC. This translates into CATTPLAGAYNEQFF.